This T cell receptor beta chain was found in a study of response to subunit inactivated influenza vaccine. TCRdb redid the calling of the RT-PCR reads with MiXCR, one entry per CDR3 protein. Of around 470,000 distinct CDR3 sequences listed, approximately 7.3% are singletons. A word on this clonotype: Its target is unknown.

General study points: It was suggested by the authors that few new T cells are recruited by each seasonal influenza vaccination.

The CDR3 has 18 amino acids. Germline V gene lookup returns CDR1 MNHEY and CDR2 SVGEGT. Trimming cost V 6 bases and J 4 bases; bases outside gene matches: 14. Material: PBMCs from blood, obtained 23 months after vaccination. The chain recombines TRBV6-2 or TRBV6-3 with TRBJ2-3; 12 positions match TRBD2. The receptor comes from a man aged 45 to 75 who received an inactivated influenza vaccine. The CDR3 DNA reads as TGTGCCAGCAGACTCGACGGGAGACTAGCGGGAGAAGCAGATACGCAGTATTTT. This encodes CASRLDGRLAGEADTQYF.